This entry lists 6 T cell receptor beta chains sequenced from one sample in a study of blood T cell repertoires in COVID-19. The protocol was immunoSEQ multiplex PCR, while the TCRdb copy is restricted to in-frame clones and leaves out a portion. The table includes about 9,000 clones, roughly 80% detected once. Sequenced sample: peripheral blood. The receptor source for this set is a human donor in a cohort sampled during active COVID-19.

CDR3 amino acids: CASSKGAGGGQPQHF. The CDR3 DNA reads as TGTGCCAGCAGCAAAGGGGCAGGGGGAGGTCAGCCCCAGCATTTT. The genes are TRBV21-1 and TRBJ1-5; the listed D gene, TRBD1, was not tested against the DNA. TRBV21-1 is noted as a pseudogene. The CDR3 loop spans 15 amino acids.

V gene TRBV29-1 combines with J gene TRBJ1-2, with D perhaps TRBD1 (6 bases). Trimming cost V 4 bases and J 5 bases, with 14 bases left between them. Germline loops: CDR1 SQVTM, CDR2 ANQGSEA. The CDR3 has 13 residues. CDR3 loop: CSVGQVGRYGYTF. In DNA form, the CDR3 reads TGCAGCGTTGGACAGGTGGGACGGTATGGCTACACCTTC.

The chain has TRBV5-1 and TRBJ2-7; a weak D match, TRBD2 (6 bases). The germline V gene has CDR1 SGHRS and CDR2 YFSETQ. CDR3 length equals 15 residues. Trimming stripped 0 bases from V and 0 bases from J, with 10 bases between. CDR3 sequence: CASSLVSGSSYEQYF. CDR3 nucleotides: TGCGCCAGCAGCTTGGTCTCCGGGAGCTCCTACGAGCAGTACTTC.

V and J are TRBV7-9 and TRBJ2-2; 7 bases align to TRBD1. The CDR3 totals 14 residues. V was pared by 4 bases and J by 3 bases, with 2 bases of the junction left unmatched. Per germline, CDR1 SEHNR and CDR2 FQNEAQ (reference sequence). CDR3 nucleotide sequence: TGTGCCAGCAGCTCCGGGACAGACACCGGGGAGCTGTTTTTT. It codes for CASSSGTDTGELFF.

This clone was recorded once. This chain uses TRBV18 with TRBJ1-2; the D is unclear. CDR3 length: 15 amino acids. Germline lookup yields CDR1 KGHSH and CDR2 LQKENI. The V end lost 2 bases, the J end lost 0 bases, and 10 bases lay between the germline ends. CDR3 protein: CASSPYPEANYGYTF. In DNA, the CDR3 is TGTGCCAGCTCACCATATCCAGAAGCTAACTATGGCTACACCTTC.

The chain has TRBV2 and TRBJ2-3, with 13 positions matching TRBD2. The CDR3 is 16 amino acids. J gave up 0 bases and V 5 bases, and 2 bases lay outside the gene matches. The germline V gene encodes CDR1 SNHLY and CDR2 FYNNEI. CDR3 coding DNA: TGTGCCAGCAGTTGGACTAGCGGGGGCAGCACAGATACGCAGTATTTT. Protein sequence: CASSWTSGGSTDTQYF.